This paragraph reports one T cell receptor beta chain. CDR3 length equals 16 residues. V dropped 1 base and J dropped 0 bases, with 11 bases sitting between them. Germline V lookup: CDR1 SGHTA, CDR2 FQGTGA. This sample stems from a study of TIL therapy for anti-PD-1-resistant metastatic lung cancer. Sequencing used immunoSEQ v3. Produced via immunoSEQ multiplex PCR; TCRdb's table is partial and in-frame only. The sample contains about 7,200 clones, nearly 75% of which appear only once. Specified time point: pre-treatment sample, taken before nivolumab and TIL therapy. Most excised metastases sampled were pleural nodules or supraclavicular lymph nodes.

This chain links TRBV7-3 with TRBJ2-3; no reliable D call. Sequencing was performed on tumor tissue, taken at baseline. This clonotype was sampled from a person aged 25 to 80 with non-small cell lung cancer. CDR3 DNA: TGTGCCAGCAGCTTAATGTCCGAGACTAGCACAGATACGCAGTATTTT. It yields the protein CASSLMSETSTDTQYF.